The TCR beta chain under discussion was sequenced for a study of blood T cells in healthy people across ages. Overall study results and limits: Strongly correlated with naive T cell percentage was TCR beta diversity. It was held that the diversity estimates obtained from one million T cells were underestimates.

PBMCs, at least 6 million per sample, were isolated. The CDR3 is 19 residues long. Together with a sample-barcoded 5' primer, a J-beta primer mix was included in a second PCR lasting about 6 to 11 cycles. TCRdb re-called the 5' RACE reads through MiXCR, storing one row per CDR3 protein. The sample records around 800,000 distinct CDR3 sequences, about 45% being singletons. Comment on this clonotype: The antigen remains unidentified. The junction differs from germline at one of its ends, possibly a read error.

The rearrangement links TRBV12-3 or TRBV12-4 to TRBJ2-1; 8 positions match TRBD2. This clonotype was sampled from a man older than 75 in good health. The sequencing sample was made of blood. The CDR3 spells CASSFAGGRLRSSCNEQFF. The CDR3 nucleotides read TGTGCCAGCAGTTTCGCGGGAGGACGTCTAAGGAGCTCCTGCAATGAGCAGTTCTTC.